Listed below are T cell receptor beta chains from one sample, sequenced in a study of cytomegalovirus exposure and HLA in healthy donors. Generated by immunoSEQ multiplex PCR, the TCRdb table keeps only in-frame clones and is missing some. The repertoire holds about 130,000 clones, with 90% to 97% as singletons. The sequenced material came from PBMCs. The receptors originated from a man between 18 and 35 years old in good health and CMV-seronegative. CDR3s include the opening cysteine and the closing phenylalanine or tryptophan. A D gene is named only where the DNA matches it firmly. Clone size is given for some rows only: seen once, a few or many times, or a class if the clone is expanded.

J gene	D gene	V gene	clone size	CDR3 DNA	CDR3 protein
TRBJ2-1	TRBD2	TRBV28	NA	TGTGCCAGCAGTTTCCTAGCGGACTACAATGAGCAGTTCTTC	CASSFLADYNEQFF
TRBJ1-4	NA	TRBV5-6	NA	TGTGCCAGCAGCTCTTACCTTACCATGCGACTGTTTTTT	CASSSYLTMRLFF
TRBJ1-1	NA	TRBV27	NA	TGTGCCAGCAGTTTTAGACTCCCTCGGACAGTGAACACTGAAGCTTTCTTT	CASSFRLPRTVNTEAFF
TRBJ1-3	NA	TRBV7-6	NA	TGTGCCAGCAGCCTAGGGGAGGCTGGAAACACCATATATTTT	CASSLGEAGNTIYF
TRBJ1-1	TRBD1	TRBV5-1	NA	TGCGCCAGCAGCCCGGGGGACAGCCTAAACACTGAAGCTTTCTTT	CASSPGDSLNTEAFF
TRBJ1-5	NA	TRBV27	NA	TGTGCCAGCAGTTTTTCCAGGGGACAGCCCCAGCATTTT	CASSFSRGQPQHF
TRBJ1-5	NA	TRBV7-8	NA	TGTGCCAGCAGCTTAGGGCGGGCGGGTAGCAATCAGCCCCAGCATTTT	CASSLGRAGSNQPQHF
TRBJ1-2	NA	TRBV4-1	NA	TGCGCCAGCAGCCAAGAGGGGGCCTACTATGGCTACACCTTC	CASSQEGAYYGYTF
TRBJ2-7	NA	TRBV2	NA	TGTGCCAGCAATTGGCAGACGGGAAACTACGAGCAGTACTTC	CASNWQTGNYEQYF
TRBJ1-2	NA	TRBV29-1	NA	TGCAGCGTGATGACAGTAGCTAACTATGGCTACACCTTC	CSVMTVANYGYTF
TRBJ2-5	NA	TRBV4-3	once	TGCGCCAGCAGCCAAGAACTGACCAGGGGCCAAGAGACCCAGTACTTC	CASSQELTRGQETQYF
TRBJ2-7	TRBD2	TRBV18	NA	TGTGCCAGCTCACCACGGACTAGCGGGAGTGGAGAGCAGTACTTC	CASSPRTSGSGEQYF
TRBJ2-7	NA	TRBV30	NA	TGTGCCTGGAGTTTCGGTCGTCCTTCCTACGAGCAGTACTTC	CAWSFGRPSYEQYF
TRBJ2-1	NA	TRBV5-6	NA	TGTGCCAGCAGCTATGGGACCCAGGAGGGGCAGTTCTTC	CASSYGTQEGQFF
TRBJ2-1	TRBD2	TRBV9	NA	TGTGCCAGCAGCGTAGGTGGACTAGCGGGAGACGTTGAGCAGTTCTTC	CASSVGGLAGDVEQFF
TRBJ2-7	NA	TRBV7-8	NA	TGTGCCAGCAGCCCAGGACAGTCTGAGCAGTACTTC	CASSPGQSEQYF
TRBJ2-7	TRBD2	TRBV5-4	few	TGTGCCAGCAGCTTGGGACTAGCGGGAGCCTACGAGCAGTACTTC	CASSLGLAGAYEQYF
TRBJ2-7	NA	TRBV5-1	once	TGCGCCAGCAGCTTCGGTAGCGACTACGAGCAGTACTTC	CASSFGSDYEQYF
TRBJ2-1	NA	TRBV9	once	TGTGCCAGCAGCATTCGGGGGTACGATGAGCAGTTCTTC	CASSIRGYDEQFF
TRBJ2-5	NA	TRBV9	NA	TGTGCCAGCAGCGTAGGAACTAGGGGGCAAGAGACCCAGTACTTC	CASSVGTRGQETQYF
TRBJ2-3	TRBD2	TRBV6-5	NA	TGTGCCAGCAGTCTTACTAGCGGTCTCGCAGATACGCAGTATTTT	CASSLTSGLADTQYF
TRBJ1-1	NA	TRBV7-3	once	TGTGCCAGCAGCAAAAGGGAGGGGACTGAAGCTTTCTTT	CASSKREGTEAFF
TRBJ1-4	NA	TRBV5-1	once	TGCGCCAGCAGCTTGGAAGCGGGAGAAAAACTGTTTTTT	CASSLEAGEKLFF
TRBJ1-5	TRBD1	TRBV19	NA	TGTGCCAGTAGTGTTCAGGGGGATCAGCCCCAGCATTTT	CASSVQGDQPQHF
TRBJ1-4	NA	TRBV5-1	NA	TGCGCCAGCAGTTCGTATTACTCAGGTTCAACTAATGAAAAACTGTTTTTT	CASSSYYSGSTNEKLFF
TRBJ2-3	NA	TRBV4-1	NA	TGCGCCAGCAGCCAAACGAGGGACACAGATACGCAGTATTTT	CASSQTRDTDTQYF
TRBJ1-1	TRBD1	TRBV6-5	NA	TGTGCCAGCAGACCGACAGGGAGGACTGAAGCTTTCTTT	CASRPTGRTEAFF
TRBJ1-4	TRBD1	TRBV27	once	TGTGCCAGCAGTTTTCGGGGGACAGGGCAGAAACTGTTTTTT	CASSFRGTGQKLFF
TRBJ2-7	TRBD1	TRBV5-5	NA	TGTGCCAGCAGCTTGGTCGGACAGGCCCGCGAGCAGTACTTC	CASSLVGQAREQYF
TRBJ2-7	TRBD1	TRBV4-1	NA	TGCGCCAGCAGCCACACAGGGGATAGCATCTACGAGCAGTACTTC	CASSHTGDSIYEQYF
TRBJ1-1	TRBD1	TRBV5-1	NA	TGCGCCAGCAGCGCAAGACAGGGTGGGGGAAACACTGAAGCTTTCTTT	CASSARQGGGNTEAFF
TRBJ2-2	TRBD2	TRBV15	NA	TGTGCCACCAGCCCTACCACTAGCGCCTCCGGGGAGCTGTTTTTT	CATSPTTSASGELFF
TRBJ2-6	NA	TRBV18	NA	TGTGCCAGCTCCCCCATAGACTCTGGGGCCAACGTCCTGACTTTC	CASSPIDSGANVLTF
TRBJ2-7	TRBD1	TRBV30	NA	TGTGCCTGGAGTGCCCTTGGACAGGGGGCGGAGGAGCAGTACTTC	CAWSALGQGAEEQYF
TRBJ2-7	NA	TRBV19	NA	TGTGCCAGTAAAACAGGCAGGGTTTGGGACGAGCAGTACTTC	CASKTGRVWDEQYF
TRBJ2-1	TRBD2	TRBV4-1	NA	TGCGCCAGCAGCCCAATTGGACTAGCGGGAGATGAGCAGTTCTTC	CASSPIGLAGDEQFF
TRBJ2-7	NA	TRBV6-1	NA	TGTGCCATCCCGGGACAACCTTCAGCAACCGAGCAGTACTTC	CAIPGQPSATEQYF
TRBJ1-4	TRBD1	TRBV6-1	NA	TGTGCCAGCAGTGAATTGGGACAGGGGGCAAAACTGTTTTTT	CASSELGQGAKLFF
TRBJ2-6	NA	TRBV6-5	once	TGTGCCAGCAGTTACTCTACTAGTTCCGGGGCCAACGTCCTGACTTTC	CASSYSTSSGANVLTF